This T cell receptor (beta chain) was captured in a study of CD8 T cells in ankylosing spondylitis. Comment on this clonotype: Its antigen is not identified.

Per the germline V gene, CDR1 is DFQATT and CDR2 is SNEGSKA (reference sequence). V lost 3 bases, J lost 5 bases, and 11 bases stayed unmatched. The CDR3 consists of 15 residues. Overall study results and limits: Seemingly characteristic of ankylosing spondylitis blood was a TCR beta motif consisting of eight highly homologous variants.

In TCRdb, the 5' RACE reads were re-called with MiXCR into one record per CDR3 protein. The profile covers around 770,000 distinct CDR3 sequences, with 15% to 20% appearing a single time and over 15% taken by the ten largest. The sequence was obtained from a male donor with ankylosing spondylitis. Input material: blood, either unsorted or a sorted T cell fraction (not recorded which). This rearrangement joins TRBV20-1 to TRBJ2-7, with TRBD2 matching 9 bases. The CDR3 sequence: CSASSISGRLHEQYF. CDR3 nucleotides: TGCAGTGCTAGTTCGATTAGCGGGAGACTCCACGAGCAGTACTTC.